These 9 T cell receptor beta chains came from one sample sequenced in a study of blood T cell repertoires in COVID-19. This table comes from immunoSEQ multiplex PCR, and its TCRdb copy is limited to in-frame clones, with some not included. Of tens of thousands of clones listed, roughly nine tenths are singletons. Sequenced input: peripheral blood. The receptors come from a man between 50 and 59 years old with COVID-19, enrolled during active disease.

The V gene is TRBV19, the J gene TRBJ1-1; no clear D. The CDR3 is 15 residues long. Deletions cut 2 bases from V and 3 bases from J, with 13 bases between. Germline loops: CDR1 LNHDA, CDR2 SQIVND (reference sequence). The CDR3 protein is CASSIMSRGDTEAFF. The CDR3 DNA is TGTGCCAGTAGTATAATGTCTCGGGGAGACACTGAAGCTTTCTTT.

The chain combines TRBV9 with TRBJ2-2; possible D gene TRBD2, 7 bases. The CDR3 extends over 15 amino acids. V lost 1 base, J lost 4 bases, and 11 bases lay in between. Germline V lookup: CDR1 SGDLS, CDR2 YYNGEE. This CDR3 is CASSVRGAPTGELFF. In DNA form, the CDR3 reads TGTGCCAGCAGCGTACGGGGGGCCCCCACCGGGGAGCTGTTTTTT.

The chain has TRBV7-2 and TRBJ2-2; D ambiguous. The CDR3 is made up of 15 amino acids. The germline gives CDR1 SGHTA, CDR2 FQGNSA. Deletions cut 3 bases from V and 0 bases from J, with 8 bases between. The DNA for the CDR3 is TGTGCCAGCAGCTTTTCGTTGTCGAACACCGGGGAGCTGTTTTTT. Translating it yields CASSFSLSNTGELFF. The whole variable domain, remainder taken from reference TRBV7-2 and TRBJ2-2, is GAGVSQSPSNKVTEKGKDVELRCDPISGHTALYWYRQSLGQGLEFLIYFQGNSAPDKSGLPSDRFSAERTGGSVSTLTIQRTQQEDSAVYLCASSFSLSNTGELFFGEGSRLTVL.

The rearrangement links TRBV6-2 or TRBV6-3 to TRBJ1-3; unclear D gene. The CDR3 is made up of 12 amino acids. V lost 6 bases to trimming and J lost 7 bases, with 10 bases between them. Germline CDR1 and CDR2: MNHEY and SVGEGT. CDR3 residues: CASSPRSNTIYF. CDR3 nucleotides: TGTGCCAGCAGCCCGCGGTCCAACACCATATATTTT.

This chain joins TRBV6-2 or TRBV6-3 and TRBJ2-7, with TRBD2 matching 13 bases. The junction had 7 bases not matched to a gene; V was cut back by 5 bases and J by 0 bases. The CDR3 loop spans 17 amino acids. Germline V gene sequence: CDR1 MNHEY, CDR2 SVGEGT. CDR3 in amino acids: CASSARGLAGISYEQYF. In nucleotides, the CDR3 is TGTGCCAGCAGTGCCCGGGGACTAGCGGGGATCTCCTACGAGCAGTACTTC.

The genes are TRBV2 and TRBJ2-3; D gene uncertain. Germline lookup yields CDR1 SNHLY and CDR2 FYNNEI. This CDR3 is built from 14 residues. Trimming stripped 6 bases from V and 2 bases from J, with 12 bases between. This CDR3 reads CASRRMRTTDTQYF. The CDR3 DNA follows: TGTGCCAGCAGGCGGATGCGAACCACAGATACGCAGTATTTT.

The gene calls are TRBV5-1 and TRBJ1-4; 7 bases map to TRBD1. This CDR3 contains 15 residues. Germline trimming cut 4 bases from V and 2 bases from J; bases unmatched to any gene: 5. Germline CDR1 SGHRS, CDR2 YFSETQ. CDR3 nucleotides: TGCGCCAGCAGCACCGAGGGGGCGACTAATGAAAAACTGTTTTTT. Protein sequence: CASSTEGATNEKLFF.

V and J are TRBV28 and TRBJ1-3, with no clear D. V lost 8 bases, J lost 3 bases, and 8 bases lay in between. CDR1 MDHEN and CDR2 SYDVKM come from the germline V gene. The CDR3 consists of 12 residues. The DNA for the CDR3 is TGTGCCAGCCCTACTGGTGGAAACACCATATATTTT. Its protein is CASPTGGNTIYF.

This chain joins TRBV5-6 and TRBJ2-3; TRBD2 matches 9 bases. This CDR3 has 15 residues. V gave up 6 bases and J gave up 6 bases; unmatched junction bases: 11. In germline, CDR1 is SGHDT, CDR2 YYEEEE. CDR3 sequence (DNA): TGTGCCAGCACCTATAGCGGGGGCCTCCCGGATACGCAGTATTTT. Translating it yields CASTYSGGLPDTQYF.